The next 2 T cell receptor beta chains were all read from a single sample in a study of shared clonotypes between healthy human individuals. Profiled with immunoSEQ multiplex PCR; TCRdb holds only in-frame clones, not every one. The sample records roughly 550,000 clones, about 95% being singletons. Naive-designated CD8 cells lacked CD45RO, were positively enriched for CCR7, and omitted terminally differentiated effector memory CD45RA+ cells. Sequenced input: naive CD8+ T cells sorted from blood. The receptors shown here come from a woman aged 30 to 39 in good health.

CDR3 region: CASSQGGWNEKLFF. The CDR3 region has the DNA TGTGCCAGCAGTCAGGGGGGGTGGAATGAAAAACTGTTTTTT. The rearrangement uses TRBV7-9 and TRBJ1-4; the match to TRBD1 covers 7 bases. The CDR3 extends over 14 amino acids. J gave up 5 bases and V 6 bases, and 6 bases lay outside the gene matches. Germline CDR1 SEHNR, CDR2 FQNEAQ (reference sequence).

This chain uses TRBV5-3 with TRBJ1-1; 8 nucleotides line up with TRBD1. TRBV5-3 is an ORF; its function is uncertain. CDR3 length equals 14 residues. Germline trimming cut 5 bases from V and 4 bases from J; bases unmatched to any gene: 7. The CDR3 loop is CARSSGGEGTEAFF. For the CDR3, the DNA is TGTGCCAGAAGTTCAGGGGGCGAGGGCACTGAAGCTTTCTTT.